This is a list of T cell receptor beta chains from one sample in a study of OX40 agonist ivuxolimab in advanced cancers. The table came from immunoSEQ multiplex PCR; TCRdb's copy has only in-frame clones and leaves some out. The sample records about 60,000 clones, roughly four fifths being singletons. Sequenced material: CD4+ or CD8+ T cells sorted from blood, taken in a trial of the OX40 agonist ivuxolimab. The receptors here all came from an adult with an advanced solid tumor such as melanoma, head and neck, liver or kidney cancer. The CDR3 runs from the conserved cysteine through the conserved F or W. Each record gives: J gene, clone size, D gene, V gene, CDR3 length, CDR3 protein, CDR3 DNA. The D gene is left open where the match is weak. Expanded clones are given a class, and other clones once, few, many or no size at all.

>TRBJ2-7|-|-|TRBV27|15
CASSFRQTDVYEQYF
TGTGCCAGCAGTTTCAGGCAGACCGACGTCTACGAGCAGTACTTC
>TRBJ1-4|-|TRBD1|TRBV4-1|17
CASSHAGRGRTNEKLFF
TGCGCCAGCAGCCATGCGGGCAGGGGGCGGACTAATGAAAAACTGTTTTTT
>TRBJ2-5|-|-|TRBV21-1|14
CASSKDLVQETQYF
TGTGCCAGCAGCAAAGACCTAGTCCAAGAGACCCAGTACTTC
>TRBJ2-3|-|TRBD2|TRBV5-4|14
CASSFGLEGDTQYF
TGTGCCAGCAGCTTCGGACTAGAAGGAGATACGCAGTATTTT
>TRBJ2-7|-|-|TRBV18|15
CASSPRGEPGDEQYF
TGTGCCAGCTCACCACGGGGAGAGCCTGGGGACGAGCAGTACTTC
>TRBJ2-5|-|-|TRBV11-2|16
CASSTSGGPPVGTQYF
TGTGCCAGCAGCACATCTGGGGGGCCGCCCGTGGGGACCCAGTACTTC
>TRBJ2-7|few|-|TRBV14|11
CASSALGEQYF
TGTGCCAGCAGCGCGCTAGGTGAGCAGTACTTC
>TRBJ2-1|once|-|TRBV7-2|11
CASSSRAPTFF
TGTGCCAGCAGCTCCCGGGCCCCGACGTTCTTC
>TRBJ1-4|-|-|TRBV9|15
CASSVAVGPNEKLFF
TGTGCCAGCAGCGTAGCGGTAGGGCCTAATGAAAAACTGTTTTTT
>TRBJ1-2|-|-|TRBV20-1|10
CSARDYGYTF
TGCAGTGCTAGAGATTACGGCTACACCTTC
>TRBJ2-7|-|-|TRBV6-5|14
CASKSGAYSYEQYF
TGTGCCAGCAAGTCCGGGGCCTACTCCTACGAGCAGTACTTC
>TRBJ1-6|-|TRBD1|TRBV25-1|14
CASRKTGGYSPLHF
TGTGCCAGCAGAAAGACAGGGGGGTATTCACCCCTCCACTTT
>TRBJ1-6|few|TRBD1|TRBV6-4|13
CASSAQGGPPLHF
TGTGCCAGCAGCGCCCAGGGGGGACCACCCCTCCACTTT
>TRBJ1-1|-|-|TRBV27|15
CASSLGSGGNTEAFF
TGTGCCAGCAGTTTGGGTTCGGGAGGGAACACTGAAGCTTTCTTT
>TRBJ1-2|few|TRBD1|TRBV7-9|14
CASSPRQGVYGYTF
TGTGCCAGCAGCCCCCGACAGGGGGTCTATGGCTACACCTTC
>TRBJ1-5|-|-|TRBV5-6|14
CASSAGDRNQPQHF
TGTGCCAGCAGCGCGGGTGATCGCAATCAGCCCCAGCATTTT
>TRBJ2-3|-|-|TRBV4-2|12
CASSTSSDTQYF
TGTGCCAGCAGTACGAGCAGCGATACGCAGTATTTT
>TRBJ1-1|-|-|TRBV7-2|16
CASSLVSGHQNTEAFF
TGTGCCAGCAGCTTAGTCTCAGGACACCAGAACACTGAAGCTTTCTTT
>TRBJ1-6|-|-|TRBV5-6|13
CASSLRRDSPLHF
TGTGCCAGCAGCTTGCGGAGGGATTCACCCCTCCACTTT
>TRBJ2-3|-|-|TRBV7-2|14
CASSPSPPPDTQYF
TGTGCCAGCAGCCCGAGTCCCCCTCCAGATACGCAGTATTTT
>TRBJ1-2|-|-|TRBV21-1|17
CASSKNDGTGGVYGYTF
TGTGCCAGCAGCAAAAATGACGGGACAGGGGGCGTGTATGGCTACACCTTC
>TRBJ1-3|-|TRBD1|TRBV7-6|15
CASSLAEGARNTIYF
TGTGCCAGCAGCTTAGCGGAGGGGGCGCGAAACACCATATATTTT
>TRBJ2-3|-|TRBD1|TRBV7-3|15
CASSPLGQSTDTQYF
TGTGCCAGCAGCCCCTTGGGACAGTCCACAGATACGCAGTATTTT
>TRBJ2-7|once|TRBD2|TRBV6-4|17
CASSMFPSGGSAYEQYF
TGTGCCAGCAGCATGTTTCCTAGCGGGGGGTCCGCCTACGAGCAGTACTTC
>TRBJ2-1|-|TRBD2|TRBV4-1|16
CASSQDPSGGDNEQFF
TGCGCCAGCAGCCAAGATCCGAGCGGGGGGGATAATGAGCAGTTCTTC
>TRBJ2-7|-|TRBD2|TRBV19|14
CASSIPGGSYEQYF
TGTGCCAGTAGTATTCCGGGGGGCTCCTACGAGCAGTACTTC
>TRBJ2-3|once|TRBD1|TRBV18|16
CASSRYGTGLEDTQYF
TGTGCCAGCTCACGTTACGGGACAGGGTTAGAAGATACGCAGTATTTT
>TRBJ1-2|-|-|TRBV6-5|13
CASSVGVAYGYTF
TGTGCCAGCAGTGTGGGCGTTGCCTATGGCTACACCTTC
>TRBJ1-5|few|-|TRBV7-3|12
CASSWERGPQHF
TGTGCCAGCAGCTGGGAGAGAGGGCCCCAGCATTTT
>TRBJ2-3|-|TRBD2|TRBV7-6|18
CASSRGTSGGYGTDTQYF
TGTGCCAGCAGCCGCGGGACTAGCGGGGGTTATGGCACAGATACGCAGTATTTT
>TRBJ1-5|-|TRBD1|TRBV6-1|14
CASIMTGGNQPQHF
TGTGCCAGCATAATGACAGGGGGCAATCAGCCCCAGCATTTT
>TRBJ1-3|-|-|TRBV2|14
CASSYRGTGNTIYF
TGTGCCAGCAGTTACCGGGGTACTGGAAACACCATATATTTT
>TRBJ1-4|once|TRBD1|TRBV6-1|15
CASSVLQGAQEKLFF
TGTGCCAGCAGTGTACTACAGGGGGCGCAGGAAAAACTGTTTTTT
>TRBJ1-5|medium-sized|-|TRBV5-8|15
CASSVPGARNQPQHF
TGTGCCAGCAGCGTGCCCGGGGCCCGCAATCAGCCCCAGCATTTT
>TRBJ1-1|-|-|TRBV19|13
CASSTTANTEAFF
TGTGCCAGTAGTACCACAGCGAACACTGAAGCTTTCTTT
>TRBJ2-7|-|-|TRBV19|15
CASSRTDSNSYEQYF
TGTGCCAGTAGCCGCACGGACTCCAATTCCTACGAGCAGTACTTC
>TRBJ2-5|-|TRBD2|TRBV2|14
CASELAGGLETQYF
TGTGCCAGCGAGCTAGCGGGGGGGTTGGAGACCCAGTACTTC
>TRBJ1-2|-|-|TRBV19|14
CASSHMTEAPRYTF
TGTGCCAGTAGTCATATGACAGAAGCGCCGCGCTACACCTTC
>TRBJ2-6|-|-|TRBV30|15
CAWSVVGSWANVLTF
TGTGCCTGGAGTGTGGTCGGGAGCTGGGCCAACGTCCTGACTTTC
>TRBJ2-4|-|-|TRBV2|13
CASSVSDKNIQYF
TGTGCCAGCAGTGTCTCGGACAAAAACATTCAGTACTTC
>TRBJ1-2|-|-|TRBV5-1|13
CASSPGSNYGYTF
TGCGCCAGCAGCCCCGGGTCTAACTATGGCTACACCTTC
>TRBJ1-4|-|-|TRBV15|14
CATSRDPGREKLFF
TGTGCCACCAGCAGAGATCCGGGGAGGGAAAAACTGTTTTTT
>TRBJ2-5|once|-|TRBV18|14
CASSPNSGQETQYF
TGTGCCAGCTCACCCAATTCAGGCCAAGAGACCCAGTACTTC
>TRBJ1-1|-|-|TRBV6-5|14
CASSRLRGGTEAFF
TGTGCCAGCAGCCGTCTAAGAGGGGGCACTGAAGCTTTCTTT
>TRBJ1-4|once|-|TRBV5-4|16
CASSLASSATNEKLFF
TGTGCCAGCAGCTTGGCTTCATCCGCGACTAATGAAAAACTGTTTTTT
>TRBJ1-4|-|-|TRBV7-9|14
CASSLDNRSEKLFF
TGTGCCAGCAGCTTAGATAATCGTAGTGAAAAACTGTTTTTT
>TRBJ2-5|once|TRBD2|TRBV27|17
CASSLSPSGGATETQYF
TGTGCCAGCAGTTTATCGCCTAGCGGGGGGGCCACGGAGACCCAGTACTTC
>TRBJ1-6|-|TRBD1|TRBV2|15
CASSEWTGRGSPLHF
TGTGCCAGCAGCGAATGGACAGGGAGAGGATCACCCCTCCACTTT
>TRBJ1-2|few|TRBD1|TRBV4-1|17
CASSQIMTKTGPDGYTF
TGCGCCAGCAGCCAGATAATGACGAAGACAGGGCCGGATGGCTACACCTTC
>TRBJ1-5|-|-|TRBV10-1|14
CASSESIGSQPQHF
TGCGCCAGCAGTGAGTCGATCGGGTCTCAGCCCCAGCATTTT
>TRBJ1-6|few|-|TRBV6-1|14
CASSEGWGGSPLHF
TGTGCCAGCAGTGAAGGCTGGGGTGGGTCACCCCTCCACTTT
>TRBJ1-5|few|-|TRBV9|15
CASSSGTRENQPQHF
TGTGCCAGCAGCTCGGGGACACGGGAGAATCAGCCCCAGCATTTT
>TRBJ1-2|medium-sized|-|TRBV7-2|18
CASSLNYSGRRLGRGYTF
TGTGCCAGCAGCTTAAATTATTCGGGCAGGCGATTAGGTCGTGGCTACACCTTC
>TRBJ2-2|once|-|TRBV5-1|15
CASSLNKMGTGELFF
TGCGCCAGCAGCTTGAACAAAATGGGGACCGGGGAGCTGTTTTTT
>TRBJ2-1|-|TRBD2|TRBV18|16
CASSPPGLAGGREQFF
TGTGCCAGCTCACCTCCCGGACTAGCGGGGGGCAGGGAGCAGTTCTTC
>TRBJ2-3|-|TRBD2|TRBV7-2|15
CASSSPGTIGDTQYF
TGTGCCAGCAGCTCCCCTGGGACTATCGGAGATACGCAGTATTTT
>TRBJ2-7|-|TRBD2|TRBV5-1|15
CASSSTLAGGGEQYF
TGCGCCAGCAGCTCAACACTAGCGGGAGGGGGTGAGCAGTACTTC
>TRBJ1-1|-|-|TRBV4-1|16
CASRKNQDGMNTEAFF
TGCGCCAGCAGGAAGAACCAGGACGGGATGAACACTGAAGCTTTCTTT